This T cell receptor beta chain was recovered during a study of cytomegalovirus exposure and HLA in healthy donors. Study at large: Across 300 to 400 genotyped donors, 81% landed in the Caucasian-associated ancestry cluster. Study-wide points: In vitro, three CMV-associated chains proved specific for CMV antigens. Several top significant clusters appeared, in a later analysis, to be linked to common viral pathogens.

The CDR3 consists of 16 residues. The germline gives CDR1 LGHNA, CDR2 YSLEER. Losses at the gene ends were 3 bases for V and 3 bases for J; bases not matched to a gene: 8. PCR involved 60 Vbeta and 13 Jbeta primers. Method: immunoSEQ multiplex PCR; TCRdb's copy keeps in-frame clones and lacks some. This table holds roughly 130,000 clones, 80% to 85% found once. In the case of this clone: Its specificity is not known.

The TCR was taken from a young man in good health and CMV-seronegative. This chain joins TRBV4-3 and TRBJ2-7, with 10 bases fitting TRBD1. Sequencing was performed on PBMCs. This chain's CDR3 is CASSHSGQGVLYEQYF. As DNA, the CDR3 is TGCGCCAGCAGCCATTCTGGACAGGGGGTACTCTACGAGCAGTACTTC.